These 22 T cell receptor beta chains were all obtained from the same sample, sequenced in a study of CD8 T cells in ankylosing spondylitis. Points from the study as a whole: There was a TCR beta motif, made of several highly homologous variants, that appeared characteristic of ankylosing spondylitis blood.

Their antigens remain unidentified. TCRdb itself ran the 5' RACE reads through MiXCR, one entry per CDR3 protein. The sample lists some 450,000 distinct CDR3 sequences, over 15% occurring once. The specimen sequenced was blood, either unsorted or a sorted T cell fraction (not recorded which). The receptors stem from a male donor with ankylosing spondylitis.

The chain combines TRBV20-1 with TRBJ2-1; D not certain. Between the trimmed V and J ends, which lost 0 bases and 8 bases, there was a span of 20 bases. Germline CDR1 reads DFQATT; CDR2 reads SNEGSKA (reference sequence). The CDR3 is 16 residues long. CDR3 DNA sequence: TGCAGTGCTAGAGATTGGCGGCAGGCTGCTCTCTATGAGCAGTTCTTC. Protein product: CSARDWRQAALYEQFF.

Here the CDR3 reads CASSPMADTQYF. The CDR3, as DNA: TGTGCCAGCTCGCCTATGGCAGATACGCAGTATTTT. The V call is TRBV18, the J call TRBJ2-3, with no clear D. V gave up 6 bases and J gave up 4 bases, with 8 bases separating them. Germline V gene data show CDR1 as KGHSH and CDR2 as LQKENI. The CDR3 runs 12 residues.

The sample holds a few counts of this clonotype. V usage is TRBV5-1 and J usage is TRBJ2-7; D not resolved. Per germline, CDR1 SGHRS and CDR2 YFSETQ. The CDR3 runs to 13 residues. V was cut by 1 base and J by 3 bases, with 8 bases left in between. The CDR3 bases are TGCGCCAGCAGCTTGCAGGTGAACTACGAGCAGTACTTC. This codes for CASSLQVNYEQYF.

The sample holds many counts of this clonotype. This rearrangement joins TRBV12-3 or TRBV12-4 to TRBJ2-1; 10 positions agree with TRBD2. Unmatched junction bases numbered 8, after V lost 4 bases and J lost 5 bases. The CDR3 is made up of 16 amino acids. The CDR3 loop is CASSSRAGGKNNEQFF. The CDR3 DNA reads TGTGCCAGCAGTTCCCGAGCGGGAGGGAAAAACAATGAGCAGTTCTTC.

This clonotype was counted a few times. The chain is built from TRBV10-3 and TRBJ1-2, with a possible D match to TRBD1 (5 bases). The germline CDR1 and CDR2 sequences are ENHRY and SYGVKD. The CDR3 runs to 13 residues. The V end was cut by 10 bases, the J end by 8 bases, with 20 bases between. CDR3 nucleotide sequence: TGTGCCACCCTAGAAGGGGCCTGGGGGGGCTACACCTTC. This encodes CATLEGAWGGYTF.

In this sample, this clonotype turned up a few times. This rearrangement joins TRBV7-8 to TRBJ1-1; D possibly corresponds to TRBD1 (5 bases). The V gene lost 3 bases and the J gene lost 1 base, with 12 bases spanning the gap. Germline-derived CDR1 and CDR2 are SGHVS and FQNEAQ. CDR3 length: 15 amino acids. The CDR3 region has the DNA TGTGCCAGCAGCTTCTACCTGGACACGAACACTGAAGCTTTCTTT. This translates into CASSFYLDTNTEAFF.

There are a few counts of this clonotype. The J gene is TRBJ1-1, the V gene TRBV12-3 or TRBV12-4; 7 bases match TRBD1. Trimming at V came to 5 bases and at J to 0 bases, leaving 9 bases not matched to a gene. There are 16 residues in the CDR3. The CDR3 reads CASSPLTGSLNTEAFF. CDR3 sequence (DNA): TGTGCCAGCAGTCCCCTGACAGGGAGCCTGAACACTGAAGCTTTCTTT.

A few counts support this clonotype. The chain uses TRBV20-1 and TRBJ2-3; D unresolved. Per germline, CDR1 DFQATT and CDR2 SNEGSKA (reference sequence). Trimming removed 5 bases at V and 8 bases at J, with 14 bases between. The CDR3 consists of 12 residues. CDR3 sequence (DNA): TGCAGTGCTCCCGCCCTAGTGGGTACGCAGTATTTT. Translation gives CSAPALVGTQYF.

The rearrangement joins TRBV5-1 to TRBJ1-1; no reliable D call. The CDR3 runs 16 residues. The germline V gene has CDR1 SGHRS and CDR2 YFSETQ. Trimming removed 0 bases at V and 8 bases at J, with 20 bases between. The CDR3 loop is CASSLAEGPSLLEAFF. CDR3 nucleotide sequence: TGCGCCAGCAGCTTGGCCGAAGGGCCAAGCCTCCTCGAAGCTTTCTTT.

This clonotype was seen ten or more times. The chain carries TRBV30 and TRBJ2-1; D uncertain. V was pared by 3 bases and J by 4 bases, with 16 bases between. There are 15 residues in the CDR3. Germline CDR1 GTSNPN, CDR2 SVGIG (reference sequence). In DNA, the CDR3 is TGTGCCTGGAGGTACCCTCTACCCCCTTACAATGAGCAGTTCTTC. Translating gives CAWRYPLPPYNEQFF.

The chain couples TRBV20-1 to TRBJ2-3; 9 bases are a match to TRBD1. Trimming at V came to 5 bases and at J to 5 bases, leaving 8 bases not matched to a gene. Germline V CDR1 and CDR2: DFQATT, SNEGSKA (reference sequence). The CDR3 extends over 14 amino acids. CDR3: CSAPGTGNVDTQYF. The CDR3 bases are TGCAGTGCTCCAGGGACAGGGAATGTAGATACGCAGTATTTT.

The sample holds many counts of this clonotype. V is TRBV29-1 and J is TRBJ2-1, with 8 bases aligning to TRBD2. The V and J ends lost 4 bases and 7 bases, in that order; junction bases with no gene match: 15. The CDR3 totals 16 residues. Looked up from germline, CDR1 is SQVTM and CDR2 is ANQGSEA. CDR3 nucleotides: TGCAGCGTTGGACCCGGGAGGGCCTCTGTTAATAATGAGCAGTTCTTC. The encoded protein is CSVGPGRASVNNEQFF.

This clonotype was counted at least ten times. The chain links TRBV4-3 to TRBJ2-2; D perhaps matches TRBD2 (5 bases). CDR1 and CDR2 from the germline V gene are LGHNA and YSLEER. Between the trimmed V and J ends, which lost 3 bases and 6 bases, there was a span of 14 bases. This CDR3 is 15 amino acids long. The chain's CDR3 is CASSQELVTSGELFF. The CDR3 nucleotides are TGCGCCAGCAGCCAGGAACTAGTGACCTCCGGGGAGCTGTTTTTT.

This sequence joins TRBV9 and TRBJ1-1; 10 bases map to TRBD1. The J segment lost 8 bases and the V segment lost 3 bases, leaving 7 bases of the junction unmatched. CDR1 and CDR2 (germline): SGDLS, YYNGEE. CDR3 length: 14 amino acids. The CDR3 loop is CASSARGQGREAFF. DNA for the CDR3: TGTGCCAGCAGCGCCCGGGGACAGGGGCGGGAAGCTTTCTTT.

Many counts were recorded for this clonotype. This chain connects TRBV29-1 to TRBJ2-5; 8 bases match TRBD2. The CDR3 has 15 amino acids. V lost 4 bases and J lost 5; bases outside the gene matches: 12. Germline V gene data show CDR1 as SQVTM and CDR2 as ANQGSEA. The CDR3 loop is CSVVFSGGMTETQYF. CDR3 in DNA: TGCAGCGTTGTGTTTTCGGGGGGGATGACGGAGACCCAGTACTTC.

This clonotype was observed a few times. The DNA for the CDR3 is TGTGCCAGCAGCCAGCTACAGGGTACCACCGGGGAGCTGTTTTTT. Amino acids: CASSQLQGTTGELFF. The rearrangement uses TRBV14 and TRBJ2-2; possible D gene TRBD1, 6 bases. Germline V gives CDR1 SGHDN, CDR2 FVKESK. V shed 3 bases and J shed 4 bases, with 12 bases lying between them. The CDR3 covers 15 residues.

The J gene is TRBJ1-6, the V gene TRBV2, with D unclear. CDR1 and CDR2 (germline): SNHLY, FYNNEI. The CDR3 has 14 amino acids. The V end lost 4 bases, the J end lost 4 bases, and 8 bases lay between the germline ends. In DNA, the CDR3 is TGTGCCAGCAGTGGCCCCAATTATAATTCACCCCTCCACTTT. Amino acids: CASSGPNYNSPLHF. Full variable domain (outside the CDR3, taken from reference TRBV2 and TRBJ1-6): EPEVTQTPSHQVTQMGQEVILRCVPISNHLYFYWYRQILGQKVEFLVSFYNNEISEKSEIFDDQFSVERPDGSNFTLKIRSTKLEDSAMYFCASSGPNYNSPLHFGNGTRLTVT.

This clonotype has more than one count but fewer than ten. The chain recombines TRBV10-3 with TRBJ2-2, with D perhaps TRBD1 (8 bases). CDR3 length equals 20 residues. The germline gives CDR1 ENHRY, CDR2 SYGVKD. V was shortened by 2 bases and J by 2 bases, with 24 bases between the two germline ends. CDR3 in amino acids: CAISENFGRGQEANTGELFF. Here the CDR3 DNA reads TGTGCCATCAGTGAGAATTTTGGGAGGGGACAGGAGGCTAACACCGGGGAGCTGTTTTTT.

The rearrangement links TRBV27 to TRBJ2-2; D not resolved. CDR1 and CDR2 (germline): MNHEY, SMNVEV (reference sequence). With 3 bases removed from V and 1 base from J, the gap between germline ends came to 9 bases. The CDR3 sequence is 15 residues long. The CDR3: CASSFRIVNTGELFF. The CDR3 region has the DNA TGTGCCAGCAGTTTCAGGATCGTGAACACCGGGGAGCTGTTTTTT.

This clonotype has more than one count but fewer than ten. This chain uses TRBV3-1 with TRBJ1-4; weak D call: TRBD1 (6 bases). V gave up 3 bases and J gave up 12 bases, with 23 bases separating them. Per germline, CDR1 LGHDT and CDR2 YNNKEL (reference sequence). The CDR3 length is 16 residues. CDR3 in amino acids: CASSQDSPTLFGQLFF. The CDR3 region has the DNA TGTGCCAGCAGCCAGGACAGCCCCACTCTTTTTGGACAACTGTTTTTT. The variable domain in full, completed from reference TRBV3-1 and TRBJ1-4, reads DTAVSQTPKYLVTQMGNDKSIKCEQNLGHDTMYWYKQDSKKFLKIMFSYNNKELIINETVPNRFSPKSPDKAHLNLHINSLELGDSAVYFCASSQDSPTLFGQLFFGSGTQLSVL.

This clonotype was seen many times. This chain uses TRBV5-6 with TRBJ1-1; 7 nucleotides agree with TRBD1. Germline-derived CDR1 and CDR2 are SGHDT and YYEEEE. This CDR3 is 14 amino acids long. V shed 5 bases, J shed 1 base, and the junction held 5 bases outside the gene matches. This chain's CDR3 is CASRRTGSNTEAFF. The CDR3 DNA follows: TGTGCCAGCAGACGGACAGGATCGAACACTGAAGCTTTCTTT.

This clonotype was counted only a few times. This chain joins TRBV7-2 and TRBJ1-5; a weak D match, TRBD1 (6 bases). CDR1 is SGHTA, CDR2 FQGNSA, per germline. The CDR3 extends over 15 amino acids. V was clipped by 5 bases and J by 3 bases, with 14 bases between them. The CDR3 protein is CASSRGGDPNQPQHF. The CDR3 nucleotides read TGTGCCAGCAGCCGAGGGGGGGATCCCAATCAGCCCCAGCATTTT.